One sample yielded the 14 T cell receptor beta chains listed below, sequenced in a study of molecular identifiers for immune sequencing clone quantification. One entry per CDR3 protein, called by TCRdb with MiXCR from the PCR reads. The table shows some 650,000 distinct CDR3 sequences, with around 20% occurring only once. The sequenced sample consisted of naive CD8+ T cells from blood, with Jurkat cell RNA spiked in. Indicated subset: FACS-sorted CD8+CD4-CCR7+CD45RA+ naive T cells. The receptors here all came from a human donor in good health. Some libraries in this study had Jurkat cell RNA spiked in.

The chain recombines TRBV15 with TRBJ2-7; a weak D match, TRBD1 (6 bases). V was pared by 5 bases and J by 2 bases, with 25 bases between. CDR1 is LNHNV, CDR2 YYDKDF, per germline (reference sequence). The CDR3 is 18 amino acids. This CDR3 reads CATSGPEQGKIVPYEQYF. The DNA of the CDR3 is TGTGCCACCAGCGGACCCGAGCAGGGGAAAATAGTCCCCTACGAGCAGTACTTC. Combining the CDR3 with reference TRBV15 and TRBJ2-7 gives the whole variable domain DAMVIQNPRYQVTQFGKPVTLSCSQTLNHNVMYWYQQKSSQAPKLLFHYYDKDFNNEADTPDNFQSRRPNTSFCFLDIRSPGLGDTAMYLCATSGPEQGKIVPYEQYFGPGTRLTVT.

This clonotype was seen ten or more times. This chain uses TRBV6-6 with TRBJ1-5, with D tentatively TRBD1 (5 bases). The CDR3 loop spans 14 amino acids. The V gene's germline CDR1 is MNHNY and CDR2 SVGAGI (reference sequence). Deletions cut 0 bases from V and 6 bases from J, with 9 bases between. The CDR3 reads CASSYSEGLQPQHF. The DNA of the CDR3 is TGTGCCAGCAGTTACTCGGAGGGGCTTCAGCCCCAGCATTTT.

This chain links TRBV12-3 or TRBV12-4 with TRBJ2-5; possibly TRBD2 for D (7 bases). The CDR3 is made up of 14 amino acids. V was trimmed by 6 bases and J by 1 base, leaving 12 bases between them. The CDR3 is CASRGGAVQETQYF. In nucleotides, the CDR3 is TGTGCCAGCAGAGGGGGGGCCGTCCAAGAGACCCAGTACTTC.

With regard to this clonotype: This clone may be a read error of a much larger clone one base away. The gene calls are TRBV4-3 and TRBJ2-7; weak D call: TRBD2 (6 bases). CDR3 length equals 15 residues. Germline V gives CDR1 LGHNA, CDR2 YSLEER. In DNA, the CDR3 is TGCGCCAGCAGCCAAGCCACGGGACTTCCCTACGGGCAGTACTTC. This gives the protein CASSQATGLPYGQYF.

Details on this clonotype: This may arise from a read error, as a much more abundant clone is one base away. This rearrangement joins TRBV7-9 to TRBJ2-7; no reliable D call. Germline V gives CDR1 SEHNR, CDR2 FQNEAQ (reference sequence). This CDR3 has 15 residues. CDR3 in DNA: TGTACCAGCAGCTTTCCTGGCGGCGGTACCTACGAGCAGTACTTC. It yields the protein CTSSFPGGGTYEQYF. The full variable domain, its missing parts supplied by reference TRBV7-9 and TRBJ2-7, is DTGVSQNPRHKITKRGQNVTFRCDPISEHNRLYWYRQTLGQGPEFLTYFQNEAQLEKSRLLSDRFSAERPKGSFSTLEIQRTEQGDSAMYLCTSSFPGGGTYEQYFGPGTRLTVT.

At least ten counts were recorded for this clonotype. V usage is TRBV4-2 and J usage is TRBJ2-7, with a weak D call TRBD2 (5 bases). In germline, CDR1 is LGHNA, CDR2 YNFKEQ. The CDR3 runs 15 residues. V was pared by 3 bases and J by 5 bases, with 17 bases between. CDR3 sequence reads: CASSHSVPLGDEQYF. For the CDR3, the DNA is TGTGCCAGCAGCCACTCAGTCCCACTAGGCGACGAGCAGTACTTC.

This clonotype was seen at least ten times. The chain links TRBV6-2 or TRBV6-3 to TRBJ1-5, with D perhaps TRBD1 (6 bases). This CDR3 is 14 amino acids long. Germline V CDR1 and CDR2: MNHEY, SVGEGT. V shed 2 bases and J shed 6 bases, with 11 bases lying between them. The CDR3 loop reads CASSYGGGGQPQHF. The CDR3 DNA is TGTGCCAGCAGTTACGGGGGGGGCGGTCAGCCCCAGCATTTT.

The J gene is TRBJ2-7, the V gene TRBV12-3 or TRBV12-4, with D uncertain. Trimming left V 1 base short and J 3 bases short, with 13 bases between. This CDR3 comprises 15 residues. CDR3 amino acids: CASSLGPPTHYEQYF. DNA of the CDR3: TGTGCCAGCAGTTTAGGTCCGCCGACCCACTACGAGCAGTACTTC.

The chain recombines TRBV4-1 with TRBJ2-3, with D tentatively TRBD2 (6 bases). The CDR3 has 18 amino acids. V lost 1 base and J lost 1, with 18 bases in between. Germline CDR1 and CDR2: MGHRA and YSYEKL. The CDR3 here is CASSQAPFRGGGTDTQYF. The CDR3 DNA reads TGCGCCAGCAGCCAAGCTCCATTCCGGGGCGGGGGCACAGATACGCAGTATTTT.

This clonotype came up once. A much larger clone differs by one base, so this may be a read error. The chain has TRBV29-1 and TRBJ2-1, with 8 bases identical to TRBD1. With 1 base clipped from V and 6 bases from J, the junction kept 5 bases outside the gene matches. Looked up from germline, CDR1 is SQVTM and CDR2 is ANQGSEA. The CDR3 extends over 14 amino acids. The CDR3 bases are TGCAGCGTTGAAGGCCAGGGGGCCTGCAATGAGCAGTTCTTC. This gives the protein CSVEGQGACNEQFF.

Comment on this clonotype: A much larger clone is a single base away; this may be a read error. The chain has TRBV7-4 and TRBJ1-4; no clear D. The CDR3 has 15 amino acids. The V and J ends lost 5 bases and 4 bases respectively, with 14 bases between them. CDR1 is SGHVT and CDR2 is SQSDAQ in the germline V gene. This chain's CDR3 is CASSKAGANNEKLFF. CDR3 DNA: TGTGCCAGCAGCAAAGCGGGTGCAAATAATGAAAAACTGTTTTTT.

This clonotype was seen many times. The chain employs TRBV7-9 and TRBJ2-7; 8 nucleotides line up with TRBD2. Losses at the gene ends were 4 bases for V and 3 bases for J; bases not matched to a gene: 5. CDR3 size: 14 residues. Germline V gives CDR1 SEHNR, CDR2 FQNEAQ (reference sequence). The CDR3 DNA reads as TGTGCCAGCAGCTCCACTAGCGGTATCTACGAGCAGTACTTC. It encodes CASSSTSGIYEQYF.

V and J are TRBV12-3 or TRBV12-4 and TRBJ1-5, with D unclear. V was cut by 5 bases and J by 7 bases, with 9 bases left in between. This CDR3 is built from 12 residues. The CDR3 here is CASSGIGQPQHF. For the CDR3, the DNA is TGTGCCAGCAGTGGAATTGGACAGCCCCAGCATTTT.

Note on this clonotype: The CDR3 does not end in the conserved phenylalanine or tryptophan, so this is likely a read error. CDR3 sequence (DNA): TGTGCCAGCAGTGAAGCCGCGACGGGGCCTCGGCCCCAGCATCTT. Amino acid sequence: CASSEAATGPRPQHL. The chain combines TRBV12-3 or TRBV12-4 with TRBJ1-5; TRBD1 might be the D (5 bases). The CDR3 spans 15 residues. V was cut by 5 bases and J by 9 bases, with 20 bases left in between.